What follows is one T cell receptor (beta chain) and its context. Its antigen has not been determined. Base qualities are missing; no much larger clone stands one base away. Sequenced using an Illumina NovaSeq 6000. TCRalpha and TCRbeta cDNA libraries were constructed by 5'RACE with constant-segment primers, with sample barcodes and unique molecular identifiers being introduced. RNA was extracted from every sample with Trizol reagent. The libraries were amplified in two PCR steps, and the second step added a second sample barcode and Illumina TruSeq adapters. Libraries were sequenced on an Illumina NovaSeq with 2 x 150 bp paired-end reads. Per the source publication's procedure: Reads were demultiplexed and collapsed into UMI-guided consensus sequences with migec v1.2.7. Using mixcr v2.1.11, UMI consensuses were aligned to TRA and TRB V and J templates and then assembled into clonotypes. A clonotype was counted as expanded or contracted only if both edgeR and NoisET called the change significant, with noise models trained on biological replicates. edgeR calls used a false discovery rate-adjusted p below 0.01 and a log2 fold-change threshold of 1. PCA with hierarchical clustering of max-normalized trajectories of the 1000 most abundant clonotypes was used as exploratory dynamics analysis. Each responding clone was given a CD4 or CD8 phenotype based on the CD4+ and CD8+ repertoires, which had been sequenced separately. TCRdb trimmed public reads at Q25 via fastp, called clones via MiXCR and kept in-frame beta chains. Identical CDR3 protein sequences are pooled into one entry, listed with their most common genes and DNA. The authors' filters were not applied to this entry. The sample table holds 300,000 to 400,000 distinct CDR3 sequences, of which 14% were seen once. The top ten hold around 22% of the sample.

PBMCs were isolated by Ficoll-Paque density gradient centrifugation. The data were obtained in a study of T-cell memory formation after mild COVID-19 (dated by TCRdb to the early 2020s). In terms of the full investigation: Most TCR sequence clusters were specific to one of the two donors. In a couple of donors, T-cell clones that expanded and contracted after mild COVID-19 were followed by sequencing TCRalpha and TCRbeta repertoires longitudinally. The cohort comprised two young, previously healthy adult volunteers, one female and one male. The paper as a whole reports these results and caveats: Contracting CD4+ clones turned up mainly in the CM and EM memory subsets, whereas EMRA was where CD8+ clones were enriched. Clones contracting from day 15 to 85 had balanced CD4/CD8 phenotypes, while a second wave expanding from day 15 to 37 was biased towards CD4+. SARS-CoV-2 specificity was not confirmed for the second-wave clones peaking on day 37. The study included only two mild cases, and larger cohorts that include severe cases with pre-infection samples were judged to be necessary. Some responding clones were detected in pre-infection memory, which suggested that pre-existing cross-reactive memory T cells had joined the SARS-CoV-2 response.

Measured from the cysteine to the phenylalanine, the CDR3 is 15 residues long. Just CDR3 DNA is preserved here, 45 bases in frame from base 1. CDR1 DFQATT and CDR2 SNEGSKA are derived from the germline V gene (reference sequence). V and J lose 3 bases and 0 bases, and a span of 13 bases separates them. Sequenced sample: PBMCs or a T cell subset sorted from them (not recorded which). In this chain, TRBV20-1 is recombined with TRBJ2-3; the best D guess is TRBD2, with 6 bases matching. The TCR comes from a man between 18 and 35 years old who had mild COVID-19 (a few samples of this study predate the infection). The sample titles of this study are shuffled in the database, so cell type and time point are left out; the donor was told from shared clones. The CDR3 has the sequence CSASGGTSSTDTQYF. Here is the DNA: TGCAGTGCTAGCGGGGGAACTTCTAGCACAGATACGCAGTATTTT.